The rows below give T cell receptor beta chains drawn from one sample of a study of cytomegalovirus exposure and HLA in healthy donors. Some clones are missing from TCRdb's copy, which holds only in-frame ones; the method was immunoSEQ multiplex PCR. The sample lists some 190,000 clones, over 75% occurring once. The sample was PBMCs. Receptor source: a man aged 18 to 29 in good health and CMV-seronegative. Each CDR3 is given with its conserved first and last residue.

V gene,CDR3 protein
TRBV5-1,CASSGRDRASYEQYF
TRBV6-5,CASSPTDRGIDEQFF
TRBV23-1,CASTPTGAKNIQYF
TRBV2,CASWQGLAGTWVTDTQYF
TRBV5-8,CASSPGEGHRETQYF
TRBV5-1,CASSEGTGSNQPQHF
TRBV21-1,CASSKGEGEGSNYEQFF
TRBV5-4,CASSLDRNSGNTIYF
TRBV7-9,CASSHRESYGYTF
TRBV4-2,CASSQDASGSRADTQYF
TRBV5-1,CASSLGQVNYEQYF
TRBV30,CAWSRRYRGNYGYTF
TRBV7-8,CASTRQGAWVTGEKLFF
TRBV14,CASSQEGGVLSIHEQYF
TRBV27,CASSLSGTTSGEQFF
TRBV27,CASSIYRGPPGEQYF
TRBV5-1,CASSSPGANTEAFF
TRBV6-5,CASSARVRGTQYF
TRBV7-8,CASSSLEGAYSNQPQHF
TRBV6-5,CASSYDPRGGSYGYTF
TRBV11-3,CASSPGQGRTDTQYF
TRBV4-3,CASSQTPGGQGAFEQYF
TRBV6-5,CASSGGGPLHF
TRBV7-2,CASSLGTGGQYF
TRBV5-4,CASSFGRVRGYTF
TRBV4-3,CASSQDRTALRAFF
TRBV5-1,CASSSRTDNEQFF
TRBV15,CATSTDRSQGLDSPLHF
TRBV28,CASSRTSGSRETQYF
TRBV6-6,CASSYPDGDEQYF
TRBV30,CAWIRNLNRGGYTF
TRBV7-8,CASSPRGQRAYEQYF
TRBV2,CASSGTSGTGNYEQYF
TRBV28,CASSLRGNEQFF
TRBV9,CASSGAGTSFYEQYF
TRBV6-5,CASSYTRGGREQYF
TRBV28,CAGSPPTSGDHNEQFF
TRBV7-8,CASRETSGSYEQFF
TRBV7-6,CASSPARFNEQFF
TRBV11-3,CASSLTLISEGGIYEQYF
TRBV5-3,CATGTPFEVAHQPQHF